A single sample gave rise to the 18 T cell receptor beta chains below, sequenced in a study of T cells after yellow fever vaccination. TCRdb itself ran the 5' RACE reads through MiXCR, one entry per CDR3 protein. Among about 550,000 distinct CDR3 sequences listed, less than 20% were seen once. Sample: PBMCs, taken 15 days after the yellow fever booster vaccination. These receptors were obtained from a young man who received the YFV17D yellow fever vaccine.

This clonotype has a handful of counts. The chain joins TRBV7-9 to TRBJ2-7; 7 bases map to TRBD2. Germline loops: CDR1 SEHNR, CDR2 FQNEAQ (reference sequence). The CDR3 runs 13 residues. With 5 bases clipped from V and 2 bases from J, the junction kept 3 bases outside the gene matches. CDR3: CASSQRDAYEQYF. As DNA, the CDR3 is TGTGCCAGCAGCCAGCGGGACGCCTACGAGCAGTACTTC.

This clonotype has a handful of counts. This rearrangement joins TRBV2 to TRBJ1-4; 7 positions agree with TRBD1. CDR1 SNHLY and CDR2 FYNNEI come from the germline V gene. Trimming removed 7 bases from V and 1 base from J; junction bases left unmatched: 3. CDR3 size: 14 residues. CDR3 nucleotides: TGTGCCAGCACCAGGGACAGAACTAATGAAAAACTGTTTTTT. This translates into CASTRDRTNEKLFF.

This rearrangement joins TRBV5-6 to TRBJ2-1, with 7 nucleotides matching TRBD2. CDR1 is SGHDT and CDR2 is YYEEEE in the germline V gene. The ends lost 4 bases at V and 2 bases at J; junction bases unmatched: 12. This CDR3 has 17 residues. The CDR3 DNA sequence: TGTGCCAGCAGCCCAACCTCTACCGCGGGAGCCTACAATGAGCAGTTCTTC. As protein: CASSPTSTAGAYNEQFF.

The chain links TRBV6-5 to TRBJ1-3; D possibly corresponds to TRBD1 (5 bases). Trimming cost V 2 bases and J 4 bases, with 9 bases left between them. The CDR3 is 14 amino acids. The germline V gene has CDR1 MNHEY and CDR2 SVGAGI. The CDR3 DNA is TGTGCCAGCAGTTACGGGGGAGGCGGAAACACCATATATTTT. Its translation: CASSYGGGGNTIYF.

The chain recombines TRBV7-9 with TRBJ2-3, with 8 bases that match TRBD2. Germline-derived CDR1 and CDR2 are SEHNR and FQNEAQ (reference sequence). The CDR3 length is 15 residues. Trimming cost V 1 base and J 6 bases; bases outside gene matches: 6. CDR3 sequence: CASSLDGRAYDTQYF. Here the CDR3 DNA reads TGTGCCAGCAGCTTAGACGGGAGGGCCTACGATACGCAGTATTTT.

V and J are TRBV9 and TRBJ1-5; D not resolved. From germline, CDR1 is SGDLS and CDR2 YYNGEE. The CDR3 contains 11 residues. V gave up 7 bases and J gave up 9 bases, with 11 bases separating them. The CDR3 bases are TGTGCCAGCGGCCAATATTGGCCCCAGCATTTT. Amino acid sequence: CASGQYWPQHF.

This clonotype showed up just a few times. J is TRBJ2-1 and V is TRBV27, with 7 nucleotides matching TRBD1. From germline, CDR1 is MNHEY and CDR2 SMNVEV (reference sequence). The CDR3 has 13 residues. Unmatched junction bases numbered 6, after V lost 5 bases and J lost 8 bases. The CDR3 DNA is TGTGCCAGCAGTACGGACAGGCCTGATGAGCAGTTCTTC. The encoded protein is CASSTDRPDEQFF.

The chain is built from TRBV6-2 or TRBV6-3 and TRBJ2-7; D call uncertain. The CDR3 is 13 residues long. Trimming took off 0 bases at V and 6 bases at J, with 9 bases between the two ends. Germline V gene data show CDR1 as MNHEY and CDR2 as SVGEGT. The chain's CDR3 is CASSYSFTLEQYF. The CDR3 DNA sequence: TGTGCCAGCAGTTACTCGTTCACCCTCGAGCAGTACTTC.

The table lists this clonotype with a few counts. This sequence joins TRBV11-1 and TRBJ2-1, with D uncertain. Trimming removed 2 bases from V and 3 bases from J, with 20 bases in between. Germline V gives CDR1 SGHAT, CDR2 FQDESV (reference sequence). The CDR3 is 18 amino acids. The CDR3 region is CASSLTYSSVVIYNEQFF. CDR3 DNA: TGTGCCAGCAGCTTAACCTATTCTAGTGTGGTCATCTACAATGAGCAGTTCTTC.

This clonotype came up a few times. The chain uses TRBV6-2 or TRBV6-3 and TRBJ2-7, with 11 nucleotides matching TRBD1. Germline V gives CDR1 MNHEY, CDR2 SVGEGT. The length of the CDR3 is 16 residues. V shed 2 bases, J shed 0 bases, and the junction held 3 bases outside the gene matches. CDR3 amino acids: CASSYRDRGNSYEQYF. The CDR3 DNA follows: TGTGCCAGCAGTTACAGGGACAGGGGGAACTCCTACGAGCAGTACTTC.

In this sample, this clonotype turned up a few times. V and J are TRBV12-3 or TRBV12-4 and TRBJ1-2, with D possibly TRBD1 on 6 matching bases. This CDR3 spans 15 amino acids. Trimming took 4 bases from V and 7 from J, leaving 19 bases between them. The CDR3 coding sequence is TGTGCCAGCAGTTCAAACCCGACAGGCCGCGGTGGCTACACCTTC. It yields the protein CASSSNPTGRGGYTF.

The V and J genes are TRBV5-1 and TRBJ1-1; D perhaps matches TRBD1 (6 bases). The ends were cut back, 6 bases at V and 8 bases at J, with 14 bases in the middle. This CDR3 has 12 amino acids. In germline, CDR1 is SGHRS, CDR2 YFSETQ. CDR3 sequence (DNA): TGCGCCAGCATGAAGGGGGTGGCCGAAGCTTTCTTT. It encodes CASMKGVAEAFF. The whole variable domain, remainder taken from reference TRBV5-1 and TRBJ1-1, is KAGVTQTPRYLIKTRGQQVTLSCSPISGHRSVSWYQQTPGQGLQFLFEYFSETQRNKGNFPGRFSGRQFSNSRSEMNVSTLELGDSALYLCASMKGVAEAFFGQGTRLTVV.

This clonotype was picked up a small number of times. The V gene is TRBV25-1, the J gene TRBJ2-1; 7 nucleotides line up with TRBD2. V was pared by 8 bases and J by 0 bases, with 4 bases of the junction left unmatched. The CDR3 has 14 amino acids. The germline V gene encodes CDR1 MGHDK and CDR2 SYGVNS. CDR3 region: CASRAGVSYNEQFF. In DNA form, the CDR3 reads TGTGCCAGCCGTGCGGGAGTCTCCTACAATGAGCAGTTCTTC.

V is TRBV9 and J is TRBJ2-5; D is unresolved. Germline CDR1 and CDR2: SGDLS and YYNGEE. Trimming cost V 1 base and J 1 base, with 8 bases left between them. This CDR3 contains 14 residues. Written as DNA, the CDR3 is TGTGCCAGCAGCGTACTGGCTAGCCAAGAGACCCAGTACTTC. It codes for CASSVLASQETQYF.

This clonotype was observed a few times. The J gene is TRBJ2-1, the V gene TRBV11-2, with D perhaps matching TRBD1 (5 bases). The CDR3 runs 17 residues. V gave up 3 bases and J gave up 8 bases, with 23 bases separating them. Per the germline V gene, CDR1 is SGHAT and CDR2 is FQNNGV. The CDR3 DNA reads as TGTGCCAGCAGCTTGGGGATGGGGCGGATAGACATCGATGAGCAGTTCTTC. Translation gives CASSLGMGRIDIDEQFF.

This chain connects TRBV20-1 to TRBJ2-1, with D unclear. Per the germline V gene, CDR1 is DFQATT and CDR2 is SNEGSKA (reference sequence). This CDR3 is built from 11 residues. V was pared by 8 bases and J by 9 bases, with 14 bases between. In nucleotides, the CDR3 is TGCAGTCACCGCCTCTCCGCTGAGCAGTTCTTC. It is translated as CSHRLSAEQFF.

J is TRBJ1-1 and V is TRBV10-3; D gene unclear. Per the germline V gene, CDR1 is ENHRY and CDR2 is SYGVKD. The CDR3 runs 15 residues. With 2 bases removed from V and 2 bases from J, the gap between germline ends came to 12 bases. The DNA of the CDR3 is TGTGCCATCAGTGAGGATGGCTCTGGCAACACTGAAGCTTTCTTT. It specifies CAISEDGSGNTEAFF.

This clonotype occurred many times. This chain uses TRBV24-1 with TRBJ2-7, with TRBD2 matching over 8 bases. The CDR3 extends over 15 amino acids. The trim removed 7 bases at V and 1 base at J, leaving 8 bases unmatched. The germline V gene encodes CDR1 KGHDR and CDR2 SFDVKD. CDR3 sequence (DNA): TGTGCCACCAGCCCTGGAGTAGCGGGATCCTACGAGCAGTACTTC. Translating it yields CATSPGVAGSYEQYF.